The 13 T cell receptor beta chains presented below share a single source sample, sequenced in a study of shared clonotypes between healthy human individuals. Sequencing was performed with immunoSEQ multiplex PCR; in TCRdb, only in-frame clones are kept and a portion is missing. The table includes some 1.4 million clones, roughly 96% detected once. Sequencing was performed on naive CD4+ T cells sorted from blood. Noted subset: CD45RA+ positively selected. All receptors derive from a man aged 30 to 39 in good health.

This rearrangement joins TRBV6-1 to TRBJ1-1; perhaps TRBD1 as D (6 bases). The ends were cut back, 3 bases at V and 1 base at J, with 12 bases in the middle. The CDR3 has 15 residues. The germline V gene has CDR1 MNHNS and CDR2 SASEGT. The CDR3 DNA is TGTGCCAGCAGTGAGCTGACAGGACAGAACACTGAAGCTTTCTTT. Its protein product is CASSELTGQNTEAFF.

The chain links TRBV4-3 to TRBJ1-2; unclear D gene. V was clipped by 1 base and J by 7 bases, with 10 bases between them. CDR3 length: 13 amino acids. The germline CDR1 and CDR2 sequences are LGHNA and YSLEER. CDR3 bases: TGCGCCAGCAGCCAAGGGGGAATCGGTGGCTACACCTTC. Residues: CASSQGGIGGYTF.

Concerning this clone: Other DNA sequences in the sample encode the same CDR3. The chain links TRBV5-1 to TRBJ1-1; D is uncertain. CDR3 size: 14 residues. Trimming took off 0 bases at V and 3 bases at J, with 9 bases between the two ends. Germline V gene lookup returns CDR1 SGHRS and CDR2 YFSETQ. In DNA, the CDR3 is TGCGCCAGCAGCTTGGTTGGGTCCGACACTGAAGCTTTCTTT. Encoded protein: CASSLVGSDTEAFF.

The genes are TRBV2 and TRBJ2-7, with a tentative D call TRBD2 (5 bases). Germline lookup yields CDR1 SNHLY and CDR2 FYNNEI. The CDR3 consists of 14 residues. Trimming pared 3 bases from V and 2 bases from J, leaving 11 bases between. CDR3 residues: CASSETAGAYEQYF. CDR3 bases: TGTGCCAGCAGTGAGACGGCGGGCGCCTACGAGCAGTACTTC.

This chain connects TRBV5-4 to TRBJ2-5; 14 bases are shared with TRBD2. The DNA end is more similar to TRBJ2-7, so the J call may be wrong. The germline V gene has CDR1 SGHNT and CDR2 YYREEE (reference sequence). The CDR3 is 15 residues long. The CDR3 bases are TGTGCCAGCAGCTCGGGACTAGCGGGGGACTACGAGCAGTACTTC. It codes for CASSSGLAGDYEQYF.

This chain connects TRBV5-1 to TRBJ1-1; D uncertain. Trimming removed 0 bases at V and 6 bases at J, with 9 bases between. The germline gives CDR1 SGHRS, CDR2 YFSETQ. This CDR3 is built from 13 residues. Here the CDR3 reads CASSLADRAEAFF. CDR3 DNA sequence: TGCGCCAGCAGCTTGGCCGACCGGGCTGAAGCTTTCTTT.

The CDR3 reads CASSDRDYGPGELFF. The DNA of the CDR3 is TGCGCCAGCAGTGACCGGGACTATGGCCCCGGGGAGCTGTTTTTT. The genes are TRBV10-2 and TRBJ2-2; 7 bases agree with TRBD2. CDR1 is WSHSY, CDR2 SAAADI, per germline. V lost 3 bases and J lost 6; bases outside the gene matches: 7. This CDR3 comprises 15 residues.

This chain links TRBV6-1 with TRBJ2-3; 7 bases map to TRBD2. The CDR3 contains 15 residues. V shed 5 bases and J 1 base; nucleotides not matched to a gene: 6. CDR1 is MNHNS and CDR2 is SASEGT in the germline V gene. The CDR3 region is CASSSLAGGTDTQYF. In DNA, the CDR3 is TGTGCCAGCAGTTCGCTTGCGGGGGGCACAGATACGCAGTATTTT.

The chain employs TRBV6-1 and TRBJ2-1, with D possibly called TRBD1 or TRBD2 (5 bases each). CDR1 and CDR2 (germline): MNHNS, SASEGT. CDR3 length: 13 amino acids. Trimming left V 8 bases short and J 6 bases short, with 14 bases between. The CDR3 DNA follows: TGTGCCAGCCGGGTAGGTGGGGGCAATGAGCAGTTCTTC. The encoded protein is CASRVGGGNEQFF.

As DNA, the CDR3 is TGTGCCACCCGTCCACAAGTAAGCGGGTACGAGCAGTACTTC. Translation: CATRPQVSGYEQYF. The chain recombines TRBV21-1 with TRBJ2-7; the table assigns TRBD2, which was not confirmed against the DNA. TRBV21-1 is assigned pseudogene status. There are 14 residues in the CDR3.

V is TRBV7-2 and J is TRBJ1-5, with 9 bases identical to TRBD1. The CDR3 contains 15 residues. V lost 4 bases, J lost 2 bases, and 3 bases stayed unmatched. Germline V CDR1 and CDR2: SGHTA, FQGNSA. CDR3 DNA sequence: TGTGCCAGCAGCTCAGGACAGGGGCGCAATCAGCCCCAGCATTTT. It encodes CASSSGQGRNQPQHF.

This chain connects TRBV19 to TRBJ1-5; no clear D gene. The CDR3 loop spans 16 amino acids. V lost 6 bases, J lost 0 bases, and 15 bases lay in between. Germline CDR1 LNHDA, CDR2 SQIVND (reference sequence). CDR3 coding DNA: TGTGCCAGTAGCAGGACGGACCCTTATAGCAATCAGCCCCAGCATTTT. It specifies CASSRTDPYSNQPQHF. The whole variable domain, filled in from reference TRBV19 and TRBJ1-5, reads DGGITQSPKYLFRKEGQNVTLSCEQNLNHDAMYWYRQDPGQGLRLIYYSQIVNDFQKGDIAEGYSVSREKKESFPLTVTSAQKNPTAFYLCASSRTDPYSNQPQHFGDGTRLSIL.

V gene TRBV2 combines with J gene TRBJ2-5; D possibly corresponds to TRBD1 (5 bases). V lost 6 bases and J 2 bases, leaving 19 bases between the germline ends. The CDR3 extends over 16 amino acids. Germline-derived CDR1 and CDR2 are SNHLY and FYNNEI. This chain's CDR3 is CASSGQSSPRQETQYF. In DNA form, the CDR3 reads TGTGCCAGCAGCGGACAATCATCGCCACGGCAAGAGACCCAGTACTTC.